These 17 T cell receptor beta chains were sequenced from one sample in a study of OX40 agonist ivuxolimab in advanced cancers. Profiling relied on immunoSEQ multiplex PCR, and the TCRdb table lists in-frame clones only, not all of them. The table includes tens of thousands of clones, around 84% detected once. Here the sequenced sample was CD4+ or CD8+ T cells sorted from blood, taken in a trial of the OX40 agonist ivuxolimab. The receptors stem from an adult with an advanced solid tumor such as melanoma, head and neck, liver or kidney cancer.

This chain links TRBV19 with TRBJ2-3, with D perhaps TRBD2 (6 bases). The CDR3 has 14 residues. The V and J ends lost 10 bases and 2 bases respectively, with 16 bases between them. Germline CDR1 reads LNHDA; CDR2 reads SQIVND (reference sequence). The CDR3 loop reads CATRPGRTTDTQYF. The CDR3 DNA sequence: TGTGCCACCCGCCCAGGGAGGACCACAGATACGCAGTATTTT.

The CDR3 here is CASSFRRVDYGYTF. Here the CDR3 DNA reads TGTGCCAGCAGCTTTCGTAGGGTGGACTATGGCTACACCTTC. The chain couples TRBV11-2 to TRBJ1-2, with D unclear. The CDR3 has 14 residues. Germline CDR1 reads SGHAT; CDR2 reads FQNNGV. The V end lost 3 bases, the J end lost 3 bases, and 11 bases lay between the germline ends.

About this clone itself: A junction boundary mismatches the germline segment, possibly from a read error. The V and J genes are TRBV7-7 and TRBJ2-5, with 11 nucleotides matching TRBD1. The CDR3 is 16 amino acids. CDR1 and CDR2 from the germline V gene are SSHAT and FNYEAQ (reference sequence). The CDR3 DNA follows: TGTGCTAGCAGCTTAACTCCGGGACAGGGGGAAGAGACCCAGTACTTC. Translating gives CASSLTPGQGEETQYF.

The genes are TRBV25-1 and TRBJ2-7; D is unclear. The V gene lost 4 bases and the J gene lost 4 bases, with 2 bases spanning the gap. Germline V gives CDR1 MGHDK, CDR2 SYGVNS. There are 10 residues in the CDR3. The CDR3 DNA follows: TGTGCCAGCAGTGGGTACGAGCAGTACTTC. Amino acids: CASSGYEQYF.

The rearrangement joins TRBV7-9 to TRBJ2-7, with 8 bases that match TRBD1. In germline, CDR1 is SEHNR, CDR2 FQNEAQ (reference sequence). V dropped 5 bases and J dropped 0; count of bases not matched to a gene: 12. The CDR3 consists of 17 residues. The CDR3 region has the DNA TGTGCCAGCAGCACCCCTCCTGGGACAGGACACTCCTACGAGCAGTACTTC. The encoded protein is CASSTPPGTGHSYEQYF.

The V gene is TRBV14, the J gene TRBJ2-2; TRBD1 matches 12 bases. The CDR3 contains 19 residues. Germline CDR1 and CDR2: SGHDN and FVKESK. V trimming: 4 bases; J trimming: 4 bases; junction bases outside the gene matches: 13. The CDR3 DNA sequence: TGTGCCAGCAGCCGTTTCGCCGGGACAGGGGGCGCGGGCACCGGGGAGCTGTTTTTT. This encodes CASSRFAGTGGAGTGELFF. Full variable domain (missing parts from reference TRBV14 and TRBJ2-2): EAGVTQFPSHSVIEKGQTVTLRCDPISGHDNLYWYRRVMGKEIKFLLHFVKESKQDESGMPNNRFLAERTGGTYSTLKVQPAELEDSGVYFCASSRFAGTGGAGTGELFFGEGSRLTVL.

This clone occurred once. DNA of the CDR3: TGCGCCAGCAGCCAAGTGGGACTAGCGGGTGCAACGGGCACCGGGGAGCTGTTTTTT. This gives the protein CASSQVGLAGATGTGELFF. The rearrangement joins TRBV4-3 to TRBJ2-2; 12 bases line up with TRBD2. CDR1 and CDR2 (germline): LGHNA, YSLEER. This CDR3 has 19 residues. Trimming cost V 1 base and J 4 bases; bases outside gene matches: 10.

The chain links TRBV5-1 to TRBJ2-5; D possibly matches TRBD1 or TRBD2 (6 bases each). V gave up 1 base and J gave up 2 bases, with 12 bases separating them. This CDR3 has 15 residues. CDR1 is SGHRS and CDR2 is YFSETQ in the germline V gene. CDR3 nucleotides: TGCGCCAGCAGCTTGACGGGGGCAGGACAAGAGACCCAGTACTTC. Protein sequence: CASSLTGAGQETQYF.

The chain recombines TRBV11-3 with TRBJ1-1; 11 nucleotides match TRBD1. The CDR3 is 16 residues long. The germline gives CDR1 SGHNT, CDR2 YENEEA. Trimming took 2 bases from V and 5 from J; bases not matched to a gene: 7. The CDR3 nucleotides read TGTGCCAGCAGCTTATCCGGACAGGGGGCGGGTACTGAAGCTTTCTTT. This codes for CASSLSGQGAGTEAFF. Drawing the rest from reference TRBV11-3 and TRBJ1-1, the complete variable domain is EAGVVQSPRYKIIEKKQPVAFWCNPISGHNTLYWYLQNLGQGPELLIRYENEEAVDDSQLPKDRFSAERLKGVDSTLKIQPAELGDSAVYLCASSLSGQGAGTEAFFGQGTRLTVV.

This clone was seen once. The chain couples TRBV5-4 to TRBJ2-3, with a tentative D call TRBD2 (6 bases). Trimming cost V 3 bases and J 8 bases, with 13 bases left between them. The CDR3 is 13 amino acids. Germline V gene sequence: CDR1 SGHNT, CDR2 YYREEE (reference sequence). CDR3 region: CASSYGGSGTQYF. Here the CDR3 DNA reads TGTGCCAGCAGCTATGGGGGTAGCGGTACGCAGTATTTT.

This chain uses TRBV10-3 with TRBJ2-7, with D tentatively TRBD1 or TRBD2 (6 bases each). Trimming left V 2 bases short and J 3 bases short, with 14 bases between. Germline CDR1 ENHRY, CDR2 SYGVKD. This CDR3 has 15 residues. The CDR3 nucleotides are TGTGCCATCAGTGAGGGGGGGCAGGCCCACTACGAGCAGTACTTC. The encoded protein is CAISEGGQAHYEQYF.

The V gene is TRBV29-1, the J gene TRBJ2-5, with D possibly matching TRBD2 (6 bases). V lost 4 bases to trimming and J lost 4 bases, with 13 bases between them. CDR1 and CDR2 (germline): SQVTM, ANQGSEA. The CDR3 covers 13 residues. The CDR3 spells CSVVILGGETQYF. CDR3 DNA: TGCAGCGTTGTTATATTGGGGGGAGAGACCCAGTACTTC. The variable domain in full, with the rest retrieved from reference TRBV29-1 and TRBJ2-5, is SAVISQKPSRDICQRGTSLTIQCQVDSQVTMMFWYRQQPGQSLTLIATANQGSEATYESGFVIDKFPISRPNLTFSTLTVSNMSPEDSSIYLCSVVILGGETQYFGPGTRLLVL.

This clone was picked up a small number of times. The J gene is TRBJ1-6, the V gene TRBV30, with TRBD1 matching 9 bases. CDR1 is GTSNPN and CDR2 is SVGIG in the germline V gene (reference sequence). The V and J ends lost 4 bases and 15 bases, in that order; junction bases with no gene match: 10. There are 13 residues in the CDR3. As DNA, the CDR3 is TGTGCCTGGAAAGGGACAGGGACCCCTCACCTCCACTTT. Residues: CAWKGTGTPHLHF.

V is TRBV11-2 and J is TRBJ1-5; D is uncertain. Trimming took off 5 bases at V and 2 bases at J, with 13 bases between the two ends. The germline V gene encodes CDR1 SGHAT and CDR2 FQNNGV. The CDR3 spans 15 residues. The CDR3 protein is CASSARLRCNQPQHF. The CDR3 nucleotides are TGTGCCAGCAGCGCCCGCTTGAGATGCAATCAGCCCCAGCATTTT.

By share of the sample, this clone is medium-sized. The rearrangement links TRBV29-1 to TRBJ1-1; 8 bases align to TRBD1. There are 12 residues in the CDR3. Germline values: CDR1 SQVTM, CDR2 ANQGSEA. V was pared by 4 bases and J by 10 bases, with 8 bases of the junction left unmatched. CDR3 coding DNA: TGCAGCGTTGCTTCAGGGGGCACAGTAGCTTTCTTT. Translating gives CSVASGGTVAFF.

V is TRBV19 and J is TRBJ2-3; D may be TRBD1 or TRBD2 (5 bases each). The V gene lost 3 bases and the J gene lost 2 bases, with 9 bases spanning the gap. The CDR3 sequence is 14 residues long. Germline CDR1 LNHDA, CDR2 SQIVND (reference sequence). The CDR3 sequence is CASSIGDDTDTQYF. DNA of the CDR3: TGTGCCAGTAGTATCGGGGACGACACAGATACGCAGTATTTT. Full variable domain (outside the CDR3, taken from reference TRBV19 and TRBJ2-3): DGGITQSPKYLFRKEGQNVTLSCEQNLNHDAMYWYRQDPGQGLRLIYYSQIVNDFQKGDIAEGYSVSREKKESFPLTVTSAQKNPTAFYLCASSIGDDTDTQYFGPGTRLTVL.

This chain joins TRBV27 and TRBJ1-4, with D perhaps TRBD1 (6 bases). V was cut by 6 bases and J by 6 bases, with 14 bases left in between. CDR1 is MNHEY and CDR2 is SMNVEV in the germline V gene (reference sequence). This CDR3 region has 14 residues. CDR3 coding DNA: TGTGCCAGCAGCTGGGGGGGCGGCGATGAAAAACTGTTTTTT. Protein product: CASSWGGGDEKLFF.